The source of this TCR beta chain is a study of blood T cell repertoires in COVID-19 (dated by TCRdb to 2020 to 2021). A note on the overall study: Samples covering the acute and convalescent phases of COVID-19 were provided by collaborators in the United States, Italy and Spain. The prospective study material was composed of cDNA or gDNA derived from T cells, B-cell-depleted T cells, or PBMCs. The dataset comprised deeply sampled blood TCRbeta repertoires from subjects exposed to, actively infected with, or recovered from COVID-19. The repertoires were made available in a free public database intended to serve as a resource for research on the immune response to SARS-CoV-2. The samples were drawn from the first 160 participants of the ongoing ImmuneRACE study and from 950 to 1,500 subjects provided by 6 global collaborators. The sample metadata nearly always contained a de-identified subject ID, COVID-19 status, age in years and sex. Where available, HLA class I and class II types were taken from metadata supplied by the sample provider and were not determined by assay-based typing. Beyond this particular receptor, the publication reports: How much clinical and demographic metadata was included differed by source and by participant, and the metadata was provided uncurated.

In the prospective study, participants were about 18 to 95 years old, resided in fewer than 25 geographic areas of the United States, and were enrolled through a virtual design. In the prospective study, cohorts were assigned on the basis of participant-reported clinical history obtained from a screening survey and a study questionnaire. ImmuneRACE Cohort 3 recovered participants were defined by two consecutive negative NP/OP PCR tests, healthcare professional clearance, or symptom resolution. In the prospective study, whole blood, serum and a nasopharyngeal or oropharyngeal swab were collected from each participant by mobile phlebotomists. Participants in the prospective study had the option to provide additional blood draws and questionnaires over an approximately 2-month period. Before DNA extraction, prospective study blood samples were shipped either frozen or at room temperature. About this clone itself: The specificity of this receptor is unknown. It has no much larger one-base neighbor in the sample; base qualities were not kept.

Trimming takes 6 bases from V and 4 bases from J, and the germline ends sit 10 bases apart. From the cysteine through the phenylalanine, the CDR3 covers 14 amino acids. The CDR3 DNA has 42 bases and is translated from base 1. CDR1 and CDR2 are drawn from the germline V gene (reference sequence): LNHDA, SQIVND. TCRbeta CDR3 regions were amplified from genomic DNA by means of the immunoSEQ Assay, a bias-controlled multiplex PCR. Per the authors' processing: Nucleated cell counts per sample were estimated from amplification of reference gene primers within the assay. To quantify the absolute abundance of each unique TCRbeta CDR3 rearrangement, sequence reads were collapsed and filtered. For each sample, productive Simpson clonality was calculated as the square root of Simpson's diversity index over productive rearrangements. In TCRdb, the immuneACCESS table is reduced to in-frame sequences with V and J assigned. These tables do not hold every clone; where another copy was compared, an unresolved V gene accounts for under half, and the others remain unexplained. Clone size and V and J calls were adopted from that table, with D and trimming inferred from the DNA. This sample is represented by some 490,000 clones; approximately 90% of them were singletons. The top ten clones comprise 8.3% of the sample.

The V and J genes are TRBV19 and TRBJ1-6; a tentative D match to TRBD1 spans 5 bases. The TCR was taken from an older woman who had recovered from COVID-19. The sequenced sample consisted of PBMCs or T cells enriched from blood (not recorded which). Read as DNA, the sequence is TGTGCCAGTAGCCAGGGTCTGTATAATTCACCCCTCCACTTT. It translates to CASSQGLYNSPLHF.